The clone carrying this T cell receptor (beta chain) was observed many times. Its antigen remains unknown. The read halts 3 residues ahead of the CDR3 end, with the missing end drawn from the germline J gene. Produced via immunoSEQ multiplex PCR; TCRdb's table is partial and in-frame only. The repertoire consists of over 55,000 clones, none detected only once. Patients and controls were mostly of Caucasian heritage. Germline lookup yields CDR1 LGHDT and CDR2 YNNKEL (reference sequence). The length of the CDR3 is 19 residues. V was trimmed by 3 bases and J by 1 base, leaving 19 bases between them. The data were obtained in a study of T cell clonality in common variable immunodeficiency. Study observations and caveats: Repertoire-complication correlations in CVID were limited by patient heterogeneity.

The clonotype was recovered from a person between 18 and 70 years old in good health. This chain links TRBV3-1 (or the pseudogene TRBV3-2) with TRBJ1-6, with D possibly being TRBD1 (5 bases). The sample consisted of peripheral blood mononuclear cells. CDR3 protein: CASSQGKGLPFSYNSPLHF. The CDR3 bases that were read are TGTGCCAGCAGCCAGGGGAAGGGGCTACCCTTTTCCTATAATTCACCC.